This TCR beta chain appears in the sequencing data of a study of cytomegalovirus exposure and HLA in healthy donors. Study outcomes and limitations: Researchers reported that three CMV-associated chains were confirmed in vitro as CMV antigen-specific. Most TCR sequences were seen very rarely across donors, but some public TCRs occurred in many.

This CDR3 is built from 13 residues. V was clipped by 7 bases and J by 4 bases, with 10 bases between them. Germline V gene sequence: CDR1 MNHNY, CDR2 SVGAGI (reference sequence). Worth noting for this clone: Antigen specificity is unknown.

60 Vbeta and 13 Jbeta primers were used in PCR. Some clones are missing from TCRdb's copy, which holds only in-frame ones; the method was immunoSEQ multiplex PCR. The sample has 100,000 to 150,000 clones; over 75% are singletons. This sequence was found in a man aged 18-30 years in good health and CMV-seropositive. Sequences were obtained from PBMCs. The chain joins TRBV6-6 to TRBJ2-2, with D possibly being TRBD1 (6 bases). For the CDR3, the DNA is TGTGCCAGCACCAGGGGCGCCACCGGGGAGCTGTTTTTT. Its protein is CASTRGATGELFF.